This T cell receptor beta chain was identified in a study of blood T cell repertoires in COVID-19. Looking at the study overall: Sites in the United States, Italy and Spain provided acute and convalescent COVID-19 samples. From T cells, B-cell-depleted T cells, or PBMCs came the material, which was cDNA or gDNA.

Only in-frame clones appear in the TCRdb table, and some are missing; sequencing was by immunoSEQ multiplex PCR. The data hold 140,000 or so clones, with around nine tenths observed a single time. Germline V lookup: CDR1 MDHEN, CDR2 SYDVKM. Trimming shortened V by 3 bases and J by 2 bases, and 16 bases separated the two germline ends. CDR3 length equals 17 residues. The sequencing sample was made of peripheral blood. This receptor was taken from a human donor in a cohort sampled during active COVID-19. The chain joins TRBV28 to TRBJ2-2; D not resolved. This CDR3 reads CASSLSALGVNTGELFF. CDR3 sequence (DNA): TGTGCCAGCAGTTTGTCTGCGCTTGGTGTAAACACCGGGGAGCTGTTTTTT.